This entry lists 3 T cell receptor beta chains sequenced from one sample in a study of cytomegalovirus exposure and HLA in healthy donors. Vbeta (60) and Jbeta (13) primers were used in the PCR. The table came from immunoSEQ multiplex PCR; TCRdb's copy has only in-frame clones and leaves some out. The sample includes around 200,000 clones, around 80% of them seen just once. Sequencing was done on a sample of PBMCs. The receptors were sampled from a woman between 25 and 40 years old in good health and CMV-seropositive.

The chain recombines TRBV28 with TRBJ1-1, with D uncertain. The V and J ends lost 5 bases and 3 bases respectively, with 10 bases between them. This CDR3 is 13 amino acids long. CDR1 MDHEN and CDR2 SYDVKM come from the germline V gene. This chain's CDR3 is CASSGRVDTEAFF. CDR3 coding DNA: TGTGCCAGCAGTGGGCGGGTGGACACTGAAGCTTTCTTT.

The J gene is TRBJ1-2, the V gene TRBV19; 8 nucleotides line up with TRBD1. CDR1 and CDR2 from the germline V gene are LNHDA and SQIVND (reference sequence). The CDR3 covers 13 residues. V shed 10 bases, J shed 3 bases, and the junction held 7 bases outside the gene matches. CDR3 region: CATWTGTYYGYTF. CDR3 sequence (DNA): TGTGCCACTTGGACAGGGACATACTATGGCTACACCTTC.

The chain joins TRBV30 to TRBJ1-1; D is possibly TRBD1 (5 bases). CDR1 and CDR2 (germline): GTSNPN, SVGIG (reference sequence). The CDR3 is 13 amino acids. The ends were cut back, 8 bases at V and 6 bases at J, with 19 bases in the middle. The CDR3: CALRQFQGSEAFF. The DNA for the CDR3 is TGTGCCCTTCGACAGTTTCAAGGATCTGAAGCTTTCTTT.